Each of the 6 T cell receptor beta chains below was sequenced from the same sample in a study of T-cell reconstitution after alpha-beta-depleted transplantation in children. It was with unique molecular identifiers that the TCRbeta library was prepared. TCRdb re-analysed the PCR reads in MiXCR, keeping a single row per CDR3 protein. This sample has about 480,000 distinct CDR3 sequences, with about an eighth found just once. Sequenced material: PBMCs from the stem cell graft donor, taken from the stem cell graft. These receptors were taken from a human donor who donated a stem cell graft to a child with combined immunodeficiency.

The V call is TRBV29-1, the J call TRBJ1-2; D unclear. The CDR3 is 12 amino acids. Trimming cost V 6 bases and J 4 bases, with 12 bases left between them. Per germline, CDR1 SQVTM and CDR2 ANQGSEA. Here the CDR3 DNA reads TGCAGCGTGACCTGGACCCCCTATGGCTACACCTTC. Amino acid sequence: CSVTWTPYGYTF.

The chain recombines TRBV20-1 with TRBJ2-1; TRBD2 aligns across 7 bases. Germline CDR1 and CDR2: DFQATT and SNEGSKA (reference sequence). Losses at the gene ends were 6 bases for V and 8 bases for J; bases not matched to a gene: 7. CDR3 length: 12 residues. DNA for the CDR3: TGCAGTGCCACTACCACTAGCGATGAGCAGTTCTTC. Protein product: CSATTTSDEQFF.

This chain links TRBV28 with TRBJ2-2; 8 bases fit TRBD2. This CDR3 comprises 18 residues. CDR1 is MDHEN and CDR2 is SYDVKM in the germline V gene. Trimming took 5 bases from V and 1 from J; bases not matched to a gene: 12. The CDR3 spells CASSGTRLAILNTGELFF. The CDR3 region has the DNA TGTGCCAGCAGTGGAACACGACTAGCGATCTTGAACACCGGGGAGCTGTTTTTT.

This clonotype was recorded many times. The rearrangement links TRBV12-3 or TRBV12-4 to TRBJ2-7; tentatively, D is TRBD2 (5 bases). This CDR3 has 13 amino acids. With 7 bases removed from V and 3 bases from J, the gap between germline ends came to 13 bases. DNA of the CDR3: TGTGCCAGCACCCTACACAGCGGCTACGAGCAGTACTTC. Its translation is CASTLHSGYEQYF.

This clonotype was counted many times. The rearrangement joins TRBV29-1 to TRBJ2-7, with 9 positions matching TRBD1. CDR1 and CDR2 (germline): SQVTM, ANQGSEA. V lost 1 base, J lost 2 bases, and 6 bases stayed unmatched. The CDR3 runs 15 residues. Here the CDR3 reads CSVEGGQGEAYEQYF. DNA for the CDR3: TGCAGCGTTGAAGGGGGACAGGGAGAGGCCTACGAGCAGTACTTC.

The chain recombines TRBV19 with TRBJ1-2, with 7 positions matching TRBD1. The germline gives CDR1 LNHDA, CDR2 SQIVND (reference sequence). The CDR3 covers 14 residues. The trim removed 5 bases at V and 4 bases at J, leaving 7 bases unmatched. CDR3 nucleotides: TGTGCCAGTAGTCCTCGACAGGGCCTCTATGGCTACACCTTC. It codes for CASSPRQGLYGYTF.